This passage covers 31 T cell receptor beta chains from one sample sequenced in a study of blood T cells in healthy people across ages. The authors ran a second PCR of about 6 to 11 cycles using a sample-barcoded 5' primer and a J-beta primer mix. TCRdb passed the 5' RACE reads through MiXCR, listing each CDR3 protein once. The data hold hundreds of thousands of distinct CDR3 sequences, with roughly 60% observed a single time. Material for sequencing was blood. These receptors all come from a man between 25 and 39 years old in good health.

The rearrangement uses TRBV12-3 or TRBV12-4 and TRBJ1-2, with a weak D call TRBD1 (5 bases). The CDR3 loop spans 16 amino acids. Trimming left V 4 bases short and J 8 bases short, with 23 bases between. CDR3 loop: CASSWDPQQAVVGYTF. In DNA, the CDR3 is TGTGCCAGCAGTTGGGACCCCCAGCAGGCTGTTGTAGGCTACACCTTC.

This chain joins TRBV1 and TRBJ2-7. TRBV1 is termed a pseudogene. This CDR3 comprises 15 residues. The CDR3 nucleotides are TGCACCAGCAGCCTTAGCACTCTACCCTACTACGAGCAGTACTTC. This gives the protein CTSSLSTLPYYEQYF.

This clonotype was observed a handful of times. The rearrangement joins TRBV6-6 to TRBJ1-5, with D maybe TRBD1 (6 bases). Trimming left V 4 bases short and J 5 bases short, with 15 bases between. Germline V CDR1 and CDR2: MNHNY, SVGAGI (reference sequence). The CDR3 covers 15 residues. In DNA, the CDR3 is TGTGCCAGCAGTTTTACTCCCAGGGGCGATCAGCCCCAGCATTTT. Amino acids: CASSFTPRGDQPQHF.

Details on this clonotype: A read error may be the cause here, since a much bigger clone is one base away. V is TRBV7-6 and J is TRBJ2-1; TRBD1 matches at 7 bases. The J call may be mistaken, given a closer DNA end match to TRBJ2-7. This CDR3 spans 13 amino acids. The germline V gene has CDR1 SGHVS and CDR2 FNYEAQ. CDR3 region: CASSLGQYNEQYF. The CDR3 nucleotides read TGTGCCAGCAGCTTGGGACAGTACAATGAGCAGTACTTC.

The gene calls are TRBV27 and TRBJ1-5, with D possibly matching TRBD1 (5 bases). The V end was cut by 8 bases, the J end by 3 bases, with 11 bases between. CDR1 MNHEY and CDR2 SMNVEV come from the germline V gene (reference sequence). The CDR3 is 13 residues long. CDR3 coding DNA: TGTGCCAGCGGTCGGGGGAACAATCAGCCCCAGCATTTT. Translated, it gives CASGRGNNQPQHF.

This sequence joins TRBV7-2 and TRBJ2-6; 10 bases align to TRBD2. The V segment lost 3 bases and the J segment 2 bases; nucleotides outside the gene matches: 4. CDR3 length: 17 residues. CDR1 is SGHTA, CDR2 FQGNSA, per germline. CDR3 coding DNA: TGTGCCAGCAGCTTGACTAGCGGGCTGGCTGGGGCCAACGTCCTGACTTTC. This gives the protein CASSLTSGLAGANVLTF. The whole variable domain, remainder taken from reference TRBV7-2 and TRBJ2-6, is GAGVSQSPSNKVTEKGKDVELRCDPISGHTALYWYRQSLGQGLEFLIYFQGNSAPDKSGLPSDRFSAERTGGSVSTLTIQRTQQEDSAVYLCASSLTSGLAGANVLTFGAGSRLTVL.

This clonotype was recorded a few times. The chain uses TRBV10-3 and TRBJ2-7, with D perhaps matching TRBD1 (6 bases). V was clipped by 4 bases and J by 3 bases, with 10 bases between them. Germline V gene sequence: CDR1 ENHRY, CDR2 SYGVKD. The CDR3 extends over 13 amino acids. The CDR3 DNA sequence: TGTGCCATCAGTGCCCTAGGGGGCTACGAGCAGTACTTC. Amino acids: CAISALGGYEQYF.

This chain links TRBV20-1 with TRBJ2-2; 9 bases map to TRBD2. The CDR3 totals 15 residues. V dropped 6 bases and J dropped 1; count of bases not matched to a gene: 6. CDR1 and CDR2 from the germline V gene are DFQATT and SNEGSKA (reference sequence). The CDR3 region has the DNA TGCAGTGCAAAAGAGACTAGCGGGAACACCGGGGAGCTGTTTTTT. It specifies CSAKETSGNTGELFF.

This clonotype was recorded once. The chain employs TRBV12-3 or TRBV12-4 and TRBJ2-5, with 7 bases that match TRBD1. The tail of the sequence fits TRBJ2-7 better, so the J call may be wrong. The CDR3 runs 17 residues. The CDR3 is CASTLGPLTGVSYEQYF. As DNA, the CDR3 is TGTGCCAGCACCCTTGGCCCCCTAACAGGGGTCTCCTACGAGCAGTACTTC.

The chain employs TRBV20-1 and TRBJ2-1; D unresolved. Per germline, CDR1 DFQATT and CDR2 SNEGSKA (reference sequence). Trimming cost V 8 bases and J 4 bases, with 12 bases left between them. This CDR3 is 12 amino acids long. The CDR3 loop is CSIRATYNEQFF. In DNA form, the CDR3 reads TGCAGTATACGGGCCACTTACAATGAGCAGTTCTTC.

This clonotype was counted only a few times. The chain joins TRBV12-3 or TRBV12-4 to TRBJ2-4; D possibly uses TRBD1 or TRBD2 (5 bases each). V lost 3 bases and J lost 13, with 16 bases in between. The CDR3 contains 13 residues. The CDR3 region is CASSFYSLGEQYF. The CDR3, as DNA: TGTGCCAGCAGTTTCTACAGTCTGGGGGAGCAGTACTTC.

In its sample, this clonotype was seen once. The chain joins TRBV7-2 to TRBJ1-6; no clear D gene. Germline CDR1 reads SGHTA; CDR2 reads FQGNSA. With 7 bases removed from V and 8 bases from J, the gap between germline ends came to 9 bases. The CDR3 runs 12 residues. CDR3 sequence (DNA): TGTGCCAGCAAAATAACGCATTCACCCCTCCACTTT. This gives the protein CASKITHSPLHF. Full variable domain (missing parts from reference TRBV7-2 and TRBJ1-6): GAGVSQSPSNKVTEKGKDVELRCDPISGHTALYWYRQSLGQGLEFLIYFQGNSAPDKSGLPSDRFSAERTGGSVSTLTIQRTQQEDSAVYLCASKITHSPLHFGNGTRLTVT.

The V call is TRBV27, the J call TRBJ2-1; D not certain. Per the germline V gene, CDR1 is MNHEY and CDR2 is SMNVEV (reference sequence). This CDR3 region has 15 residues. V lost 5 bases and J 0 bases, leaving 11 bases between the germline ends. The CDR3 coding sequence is TGTGCCAGCAGTCCATCGGCCAACTCCTACAATGAGCAGTTCTTC. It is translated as CASSPSANSYNEQFF.

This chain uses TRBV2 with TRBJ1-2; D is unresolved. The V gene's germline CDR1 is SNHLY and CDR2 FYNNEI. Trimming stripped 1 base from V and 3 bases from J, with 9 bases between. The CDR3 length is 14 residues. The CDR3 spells CASSEDLSYYGYTF. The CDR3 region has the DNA TGTGCCAGCAGTGAAGATTTATCGTACTATGGCTACACCTTC.

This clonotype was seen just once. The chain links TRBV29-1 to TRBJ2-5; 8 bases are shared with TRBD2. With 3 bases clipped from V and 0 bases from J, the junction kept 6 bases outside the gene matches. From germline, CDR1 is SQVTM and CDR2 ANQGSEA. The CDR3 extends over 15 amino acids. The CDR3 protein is CSVEGCGGYQETQYF. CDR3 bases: TGCAGCGTTGAGGGATGCGGGGGGTACCAAGAGACCCAGTACTTC.

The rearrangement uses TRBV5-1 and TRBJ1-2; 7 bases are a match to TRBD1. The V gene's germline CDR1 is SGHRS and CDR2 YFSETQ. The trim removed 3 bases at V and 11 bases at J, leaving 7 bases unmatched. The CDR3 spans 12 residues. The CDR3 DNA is TGCGCCAGCAGCTCAAACAGGGGAGGGTACACCTTC. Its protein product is CASSSNRGGYTF. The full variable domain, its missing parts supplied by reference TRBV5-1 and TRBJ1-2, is KAGVTQTPRYLIKTRGQQVTLSCSPISGHRSVSWYQQTPGQGLQFLFEYFSETQRNKGNFPGRFSGRQFSNSRSEMNVSTLELGDSALYLCASSSNRGGYTFGSGTRLTVV.

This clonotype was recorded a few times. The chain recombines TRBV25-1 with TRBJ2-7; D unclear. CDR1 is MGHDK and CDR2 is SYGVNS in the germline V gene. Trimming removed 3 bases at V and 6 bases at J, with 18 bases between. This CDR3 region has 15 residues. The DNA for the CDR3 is TGTGCCAGCAGTGAGCCCCCCGACAACAATCGCGAGCAGTACTTC. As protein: CASSEPPDNNREQYF.

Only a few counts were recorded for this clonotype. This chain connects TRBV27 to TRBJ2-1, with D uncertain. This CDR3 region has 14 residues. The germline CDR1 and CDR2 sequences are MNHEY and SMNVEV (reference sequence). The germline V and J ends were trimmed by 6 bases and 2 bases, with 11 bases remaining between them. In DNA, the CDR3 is TGTGCCAGCAGCCCAAATGGGCCCTACAATGAGCAGTTCTTC. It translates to CASSPNGPYNEQFF.

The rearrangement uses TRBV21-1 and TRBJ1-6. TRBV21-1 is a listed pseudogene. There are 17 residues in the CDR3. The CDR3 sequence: CASSLGGGPDPNSPLHF. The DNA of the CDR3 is TGTGCCAGCAGCCTCGGAGGAGGCCCGGATCCCAATTCACCCCTCCACTTT.

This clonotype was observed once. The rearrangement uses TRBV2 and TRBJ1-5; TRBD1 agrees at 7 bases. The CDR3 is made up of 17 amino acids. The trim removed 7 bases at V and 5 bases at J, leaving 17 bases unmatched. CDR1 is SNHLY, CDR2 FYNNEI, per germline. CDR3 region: CASTPGLGQSYYQPQHF. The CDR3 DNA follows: TGTGCCAGCACCCCAGGGTTGGGACAGAGTTATTATCAGCCCCAGCATTTT.

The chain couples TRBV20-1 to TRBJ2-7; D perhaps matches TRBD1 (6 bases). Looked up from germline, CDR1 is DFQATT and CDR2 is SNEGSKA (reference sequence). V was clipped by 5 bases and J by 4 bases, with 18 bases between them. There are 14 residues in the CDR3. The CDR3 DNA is TGCAGTGCTGAAGGGGGTGGAATTAGGTACGAGCAGTACTTC. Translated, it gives CSAEGGGIRYEQYF.

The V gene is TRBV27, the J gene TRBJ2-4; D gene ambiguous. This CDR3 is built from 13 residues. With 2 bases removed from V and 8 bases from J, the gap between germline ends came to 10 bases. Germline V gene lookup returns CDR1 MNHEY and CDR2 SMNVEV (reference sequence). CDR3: CASSLGAMDIQYF. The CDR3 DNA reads TGTGCCAGCAGTTTAGGAGCAATGGACATTCAGTACTTC.

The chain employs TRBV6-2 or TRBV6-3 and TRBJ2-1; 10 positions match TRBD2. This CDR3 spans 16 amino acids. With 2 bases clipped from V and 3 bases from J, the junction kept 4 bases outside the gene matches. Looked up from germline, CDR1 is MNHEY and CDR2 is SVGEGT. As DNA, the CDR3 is TGTGCCAGCAGTTACCTGGAGCGGGGGGGCTACAATGAGCAGTTCTTC. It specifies CASSYLERGGYNEQFF.

The CDR3 here is CASSQSSGAAETQYF. The CDR3 region has the DNA TGTGCCAGCAGCCAAAGCTCCGGGGCAGCGGAGACCCAGTACTTC. This sequence joins TRBV4-2 and TRBJ2-5; D is possibly TRBD1 or TRBD2 (5 bases each). The germline gives CDR1 LGHNA, CDR2 YNFKEQ. The CDR3 is 15 amino acids. V was pared by 2 bases and J by 5 bases, with 15 bases between.

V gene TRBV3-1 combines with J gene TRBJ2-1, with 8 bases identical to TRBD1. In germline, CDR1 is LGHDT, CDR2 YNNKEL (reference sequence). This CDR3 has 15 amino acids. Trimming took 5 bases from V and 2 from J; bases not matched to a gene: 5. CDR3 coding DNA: TGTGCCAGCAGCGCAGGACAGGGTGCCTACAATGAGCAGTTCTTC. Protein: CASSAGQGAYNEQFF.

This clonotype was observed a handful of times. The CDR3, as DNA: TGTGCCAGCAGCCAAGATGTTCGTCGGGGAGTGCAAGAGACCCAGTACTTC. Translating gives CASSQDVRRGVQETQYF. The chain couples TRBV14 to TRBJ2-5; D possibly corresponds to TRBD2 (5 bases). Germline loops: CDR1 SGHDN, CDR2 FVKESK. There are 17 residues in the CDR3. The germline V and J ends were trimmed by 0 bases and 2 bases, with 16 bases remaining between them.

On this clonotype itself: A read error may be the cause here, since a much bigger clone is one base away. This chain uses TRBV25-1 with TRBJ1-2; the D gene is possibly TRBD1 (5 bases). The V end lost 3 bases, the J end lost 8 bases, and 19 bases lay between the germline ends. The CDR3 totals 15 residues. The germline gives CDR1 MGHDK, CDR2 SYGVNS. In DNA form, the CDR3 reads TGTGCCAGCAGTGACTCAGGGAATGGGGTATGCGGCTACACCTTC. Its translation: CASSDSGNGVCGYTF.

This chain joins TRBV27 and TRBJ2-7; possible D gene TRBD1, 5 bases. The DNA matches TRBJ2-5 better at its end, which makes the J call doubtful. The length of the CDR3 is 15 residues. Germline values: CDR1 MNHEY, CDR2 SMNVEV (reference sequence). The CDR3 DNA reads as TGTGCCAGCAGTTTAAGGGGCGAAAATAAAGAGACCCAGTACTTC. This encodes CASSLRGENKETQYF.

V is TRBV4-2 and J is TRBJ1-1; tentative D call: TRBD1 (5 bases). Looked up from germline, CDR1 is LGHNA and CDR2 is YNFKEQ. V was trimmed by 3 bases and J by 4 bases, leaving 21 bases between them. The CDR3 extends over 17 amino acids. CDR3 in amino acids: CASSQLPWTRDSTEAFF. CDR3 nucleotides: TGTGCCAGCAGCCAGTTGCCTTGGACTCGAGACAGCACTGAAGCTTTCTTT.

DNA for the CDR3: TGTGCCAGCAGTGTGCTGGGAGTGAATACGCAGTATTTT. Its translation is CASSVLGVNTQYF. The rearrangement joins TRBV12-3 or TRBV12-4 to TRBJ2-3, with D tentatively TRBD2 (5 bases). Between the trimmed V and J ends, which lost 5 bases and 7 bases, there was a span of 13 bases. CDR3 length equals 13 residues.

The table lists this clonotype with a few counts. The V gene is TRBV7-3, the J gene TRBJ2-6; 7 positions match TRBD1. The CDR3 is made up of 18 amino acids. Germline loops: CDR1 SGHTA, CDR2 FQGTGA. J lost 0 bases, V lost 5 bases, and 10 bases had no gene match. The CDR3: CASSATTGYLSGANVLTF. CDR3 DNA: TGTGCCAGCAGCGCGACGACAGGGTACCTCTCTGGGGCCAACGTCCTGACTTTC.